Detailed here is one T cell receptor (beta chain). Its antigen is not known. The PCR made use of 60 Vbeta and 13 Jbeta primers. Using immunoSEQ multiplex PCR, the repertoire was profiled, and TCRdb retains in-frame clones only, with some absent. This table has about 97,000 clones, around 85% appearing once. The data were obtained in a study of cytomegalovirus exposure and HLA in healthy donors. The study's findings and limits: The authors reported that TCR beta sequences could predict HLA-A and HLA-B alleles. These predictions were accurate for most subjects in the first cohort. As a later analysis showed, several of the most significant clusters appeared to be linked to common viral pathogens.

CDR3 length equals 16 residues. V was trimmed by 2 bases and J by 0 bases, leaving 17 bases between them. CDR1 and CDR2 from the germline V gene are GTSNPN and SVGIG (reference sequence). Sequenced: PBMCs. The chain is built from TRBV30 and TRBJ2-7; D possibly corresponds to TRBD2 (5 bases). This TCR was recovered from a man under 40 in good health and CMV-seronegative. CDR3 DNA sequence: TGTGCCTGGAGTCGTCTGATGGACTGGGACTCCTACGAGCAGTACTTC. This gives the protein CAWSRLMDWDSYEQYF.